Here is one T cell receptor beta chain with its context. The same CDR3 is also encoded by other DNA sequences in this sample. Germline V gene data show CDR1 as MDHEN and CDR2 as SYDVKM. V lost 1 base and J lost 5, with 2 bases in between. The CDR3 sequence is 11 residues long. This specimen belongs to a study of blood T cell repertoires in COVID-19. Cohort assignment relied on participant-reported clinical history. Assay used: immunoSEQ multiplex PCR; TCRdb lists only in-frame clones, some missing. The sample yields roughly 140,000 clones, 88% seen once. Specimen: PBMCs or T cells enriched from blood (not recorded which). This sequence was found in a woman younger than 45 with acute COVID-19. The V gene is TRBV28, the J gene TRBJ1-2; D is unresolved. As DNA, the CDR3 is TGTGCCAGCAGTTTATCGTATGGCTACACCTTC. The encoded protein is CASSLSYGYTF.